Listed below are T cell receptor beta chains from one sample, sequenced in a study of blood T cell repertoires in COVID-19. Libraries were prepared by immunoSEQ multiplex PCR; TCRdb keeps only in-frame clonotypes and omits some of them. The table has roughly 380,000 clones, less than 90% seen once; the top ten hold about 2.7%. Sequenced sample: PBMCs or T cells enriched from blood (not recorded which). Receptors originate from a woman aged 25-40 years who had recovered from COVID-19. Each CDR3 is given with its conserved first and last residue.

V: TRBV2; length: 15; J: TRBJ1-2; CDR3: CALYGAGSFNYGYTF
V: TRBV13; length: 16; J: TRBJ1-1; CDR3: CASSDSGTASNTEAFF
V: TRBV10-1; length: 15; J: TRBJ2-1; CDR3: CASSGGLGTYNEQFF
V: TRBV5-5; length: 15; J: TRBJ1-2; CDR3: CASSPGTTANYGYTF
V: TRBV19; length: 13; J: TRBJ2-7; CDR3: CASSNTGGYEQYF
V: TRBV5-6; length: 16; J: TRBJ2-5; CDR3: CASSLGAHSTEETQYF
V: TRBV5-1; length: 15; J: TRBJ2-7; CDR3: CASSSGTGDFYEQYF
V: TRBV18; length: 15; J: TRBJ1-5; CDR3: CASSPPEGRDQPQHF
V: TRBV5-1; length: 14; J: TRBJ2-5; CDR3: CASSYGQGKETQYF
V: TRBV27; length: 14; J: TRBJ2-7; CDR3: CASKTGTLDYEQYF
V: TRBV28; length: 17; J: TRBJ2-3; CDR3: CASSLFFLASTGDTQYF
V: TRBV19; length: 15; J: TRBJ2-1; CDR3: CASSMGAGGYNEQFF
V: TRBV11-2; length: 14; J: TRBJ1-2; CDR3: CASSLVETGYGYTF
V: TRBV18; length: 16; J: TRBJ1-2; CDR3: CASSPATVPPFEGYTF
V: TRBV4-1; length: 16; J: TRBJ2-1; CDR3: CASSHLSGTSYNEQFF
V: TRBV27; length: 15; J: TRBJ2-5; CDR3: CASSLSHRSQETQYF
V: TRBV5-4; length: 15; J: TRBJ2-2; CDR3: CASSSASGGAGELFF
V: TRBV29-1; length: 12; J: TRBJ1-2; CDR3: CSVDRGADGYTF
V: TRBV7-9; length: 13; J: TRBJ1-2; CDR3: CASSFTGVDGYTF
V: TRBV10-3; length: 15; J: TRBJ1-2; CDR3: CAISESGGYSYGYTF
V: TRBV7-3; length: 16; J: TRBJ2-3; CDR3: CASSHKGGSGADTQYF
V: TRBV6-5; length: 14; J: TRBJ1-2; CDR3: CASSNGQGGDGYTF
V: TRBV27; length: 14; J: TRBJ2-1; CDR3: CASRAGVSYNEQFF
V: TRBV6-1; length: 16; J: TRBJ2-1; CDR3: CASSESRGTSGHEQFF
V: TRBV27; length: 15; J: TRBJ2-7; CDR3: CASSSRGGGYYEQYF
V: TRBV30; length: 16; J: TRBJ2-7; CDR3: CAWLGPGLPSSYEQYF
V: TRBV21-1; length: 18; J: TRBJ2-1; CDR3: CASSKGPAGDDSYNEQFF